One and the same sample provided the 26 T cell receptor beta chains below, sequenced in a study of Graves' ophthalmopathy and Graves' hyperthyroidism. Amplification of the TCR beta CDR3 regions used RNA transcripts (as template). Following a first-round RT-PCR that used HTBI primers, a second-round multiplex PCR was carried out. Via MiXCR, TCRdb re-called the multiplex PCR reads, giving one row per CDR3 protein. The sample includes roughly 1.1 million distinct CDR3 sequences, about 35% of them seen just once. The sequenced material came from peripheral blood or thyroid tissue (not recorded which). The source of these receptors is an adult man with Graves' hyperthyroidism.

Turning to this clonotype: A much larger clone differs by one base, so this may be a read error. The CDR3 here is CASSTSPTSPVNTEVFF. CDR3 bases: TGCGCCAGCAGCACCAGCCCCACTTCCCCGGTGAACACTGAAGTTTTCTTT. V is TRBV7-7 and J is TRBJ1-1; no clear D. The CDR3 has 17 residues. Germline loops: CDR1 SSHAT, CDR2 FNYEAQ (reference sequence).

CDR3 amino acids: CASSRWTEADTGELFF. CDR3 DNA sequence: TGCGCCAGCAGCCGTTGGACGGAGGCAGACACCGGGGAGCTGTTTTTT. The chain has TRBV4-1 and TRBJ2-2; D is possibly TRBD2 (5 bases). The ends were cut back, 4 bases at V and 3 bases at J, with 15 bases in the middle. From germline, CDR1 is MGHRA and CDR2 YSYEKL. CDR3 size: 16 residues.

This clonotype was detected only a few times. This chain connects TRBV5-1 to TRBJ2-7; D assignment may be TRBD1 or TRBD2 (5 bases each). Germline V gene sequence: CDR1 SGHRS, CDR2 YFSETQ. V lost 5 bases to trimming and J lost 2 bases, with 14 bases between them. The CDR3 is made up of 14 amino acids. The CDR3 DNA is TGCGCCAGCAGGTCGAGGGACGGCGCCTACGAGCAGTACTTC. Translation gives CASRSRDGAYEQYF.

This sequence joins TRBV7-2 and TRBJ2-7, with 8 bases aligning to TRBD1. The V gene end was trimmed by 5 bases and the J gene end by 3 bases; junction bases not matched to a gene: 6. The germline V gene encodes CDR1 SGHTA and CDR2 FQGNSA. The CDR3 is made up of 14 amino acids. The CDR3 coding sequence is TGTGCCAGCAGCATGGGACAGGTGGGCTACGAGCAGTACTTC. It yields the protein CASSMGQVGYEQYF.

CDR3 sequence: CASSESTGTEGGAQYF. DNA for the CDR3: TGCGCCAGCAGTGAGTCGACCGGGACCGAAGGCGGGGCCCAGTACTTC. The chain joins TRBV10-1 to TRBJ2-5, with a tentative D call TRBD2 (6 bases). V lost 0 bases to trimming and J lost 9 bases, with 20 bases between them. Per the germline V gene, CDR1 is WNHNN and CDR2 is SYGVQD (reference sequence). This CDR3 comprises 16 residues.

This clonotype was found once. The rearrangement joins TRBV20-1 to TRBJ2-5; D might be TRBD2 (6 bases). Between the trimmed V and J ends, which lost 3 bases and 2 bases, there was a span of 13 bases. CDR1 is DFQATT and CDR2 is SNEGSKA in the germline V gene (reference sequence). The CDR3 extends over 14 amino acids. The CDR3 reads CSARIEGGQETQYF. For the CDR3, the DNA is TGCAGTGCTAGGATCGAGGGAGGTCAAGAGACCCAGTACTTC.

This clonotype has a handful of counts. The V gene is TRBV5-6, the J gene TRBJ1-3; TRBD1 agrees at 7 bases. The V gene's germline CDR1 is SGHDT and CDR2 YYEEEE. The V segment lost 5 bases and the J segment 4 bases; nucleotides outside the gene matches: 9. This CDR3 spans 15 amino acids. The CDR3 sequence: CASREAGGPGNTIYF. The DNA for the CDR3 is TGTGCCAGCAGGGAGGCAGGGGGTCCAGGAAACACCATATATTTT.

In regard to this clonotype: The junction differs from germline at one of its ends, possibly a read error. This sequence joins TRBV6-6 and TRBJ1-2; 7 nucleotides line up with TRBD1. Per germline, CDR1 MNHNY and CDR2 SVGAGI (reference sequence). The CDR3 is 13 residues long. This chain's CDR3 is CAGSETGIAPNTF. DNA for the CDR3: TGTGCCGGCAGTGAGACAGGGATCGCACCCAACACCTTC.

The V gene is TRBV2, the J gene TRBJ2-2, with D perhaps TRBD1 (7 bases). With 5 bases removed from V and 6 bases from J, the gap between germline ends came to 28 bases. The V gene's germline CDR1 is SNHLY and CDR2 FYNNEI. The CDR3 sequence is 19 residues long. CDR3 sequence reads: CASSSRDRPPLPGAGELFF. Here the CDR3 DNA reads TGTGCCAGCAGTTCCCGGGACAGACCTCCCTTACCGGGGGCCGGGGAGCTGTTTTTT.

Remarks on this clonotype: A much larger clone differs from this one at a single base, so this may be a read error. This chain joins TRBV6-1 and TRBJ2-5, with TRBD2 matching over 8 bases. The CDR3 runs 13 residues. Germline lookup yields CDR1 MNHNS and CDR2 SASEGT. Trimming took 8 bases from V and 1 from J; bases not matched to a gene: 3. The CDR3 nucleotides read TGTGCCAGCTGGACTAGCAGCCAAGAGACCCAGTACTTC. Encoded protein: CASWTSSQETQYF.

The sample holds many counts of this clonotype. The chain recombines TRBV6-1 with TRBJ2-5; D tentatively reads TRBD1 or TRBD2 (6 bases each). Germline-derived CDR1 and CDR2 are MNHNS and SASEGT. V gave up 2 bases and J gave up 5 bases, with 15 bases separating them. The CDR3 consists of 15 residues. The CDR3 bases are TGTGCCAGCAGTGAATCCCGCAGGGGAGGCGAGACCCAGTACTTC. It yields the protein CASSESRRGGETQYF.

Comments on this clonotype: A much larger clonotype is one base distant, so this may be a read error. The V gene is TRBV6-6, the J gene TRBJ1-2; possible D gene TRBD1, 6 bases. V was shortened by 5 bases and J by 3 bases, with 13 bases between the two germline ends. Germline V lookup: CDR1 MNHNY, CDR2 SVGAGI (reference sequence). The CDR3 totals 14 residues. The CDR3 region is CASSPNWTDYGYTF. In DNA form, the CDR3 reads TGTGCCAGCAGTCCGAATTGGACAGACTATGGCTACACCTTC.

There are a few counts of this clonotype. V and J are TRBV30 and TRBJ1-2, with D possibly being TRBD1 (5 bases). Germline CDR1 reads GTSNPN; CDR2 reads SVGIG (reference sequence). V shed 8 bases and J shed 8 bases, with 15 bases lying between them. This CDR3 has 11 amino acids. This chain's CDR3 is CAGRGGKGYTF. The CDR3 region has the DNA TGTGCCGGACGGGGGGGGAAAGGCTACACCTTC.

This clonotype was counted only a few times. The chain links TRBV28 to TRBJ1-5; D unclear. V lost 3 bases, J lost 3 bases, and 15 bases lay in between. In germline, CDR1 is MDHEN, CDR2 SYDVKM. The CDR3 totals 16 residues. The CDR3 protein is CASSFLSFRNNQPQHF. DNA of the CDR3: TGTGCCAGCAGTTTTCTTTCTTTTCGGAACAATCAGCCCCAGCATTTT.

This rearrangement joins TRBV25-1 to TRBJ2-2; possibly TRBD1 for D (6 bases). The V and J ends lost 3 bases and 8 bases respectively, with 16 bases between them. CDR1 MGHDK and CDR2 SYGVNS come from the germline V gene. The length of the CDR3 is 15 residues. The DNA for the CDR3 is TGTGCCAGCAGTGACCCCAACGTCAGGGGAGGGGAGCTGTTTTTT. Its translation: CASSDPNVRGGELFF.

This clonotype was found a few times. The J gene is TRBJ2-2, the V gene TRBV20-1, with D perhaps assigned TRBD1 or TRBD2 (6 bases each). CDR1 is DFQATT, CDR2 SNEGSKA, per germline (reference sequence). CDR3 length equals 13 residues. The V end lost 3 bases, the J end lost 6 bases, and 11 bases lay between the germline ends. The CDR3 sequence: CSARLGGPGELFF. Written as DNA, the CDR3 is TGCAGTGCTAGGTTGGGGGGCCCCGGGGAGCTGTTTTTT.

The chain employs TRBV28 and TRBJ2-5; TRBD1 agrees at 10 bases. Germline lookup yields CDR1 MDHEN and CDR2 SYDVKM. V shed 6 bases and J 5 bases; nucleotides not matched to a gene: 9. The CDR3 has 15 residues. The chain's CDR3 is CASSFRQGALETQYF. CDR3 nucleotides: TGTGCCAGCAGCTTTCGACAGGGGGCCTTGGAGACCCAGTACTTC.

This clonotype occurred many times. CDR3 in DNA: TGCAGCGTTCCGGCAGGTGGAGAGCAGTACTTC. Its translation: CSVPAGGEQYF. The chain combines TRBV29-1 with TRBJ2-7; D uncertain. Trimming left V 5 bases short and J 7 bases short, with 12 bases between. CDR3 size: 11 residues. Looked up from germline, CDR1 is SQVTM and CDR2 is ANQGSEA.

This sequence joins TRBV16 and TRBJ1-2; D is unclear. Germline assignment: CDR1 KGHSY and CDR2 FQNENV. There are 15 residues in the CDR3. The germline V and J ends were trimmed by 4 bases and 0 bases, with 12 bases remaining between them. The CDR3 loop reads CASSLQEAANYGYTF. The CDR3 DNA sequence: TGTGCCAGCAGCCTTCAGGAAGCAGCTAACTATGGCTACACCTTC. Together with reference TRBV16 and TRBJ1-2, the CDR3 gives the full variable domain: GEEVAQTPKHLVRGEGQKAKLYCAPIKGHSYVFWYQQVLKNEFKFLISFQNENVFDETGMPKERFSAKCLPNSPCSLEIQATKLEDSAVYFCASSLQEAANYGYTFGSGTRLTVV.

This clonotype was picked up many times. The chain carries TRBV5-1 and TRBJ2-5; weak D call: TRBD2 (5 bases). In germline, CDR1 is SGHRS, CDR2 YFSETQ. Trimming removed 4 bases at V and 2 bases at J, with 9 bases between. The CDR3 extends over 13 amino acids. This CDR3 is CASSPGWQETQYF. In DNA, the CDR3 is TGCGCCAGCAGCCCGGGGTGGCAAGAGACCCAGTACTTC.

There are a few counts of this clonotype. Compared with germline, one end of the junction differs, possibly owing to a read error. The CDR3 loop reads CASSLAGGPISYEQYF. The CDR3 DNA follows: TGTGCTAGCAGCTTAGCCGGGGGGCCGATATCCTACGAGCAGTACTTC. The chain joins TRBV7-7 to TRBJ2-7; TRBD2 might be the D (7 bases). Germline-derived CDR1 and CDR2 are SSHAT and FNYEAQ (reference sequence). CDR3 length: 16 amino acids.

The chain employs TRBV7-9 and TRBJ1-6, with 11 bases that match TRBD1. V shed 6 bases and J 6 bases; nucleotides not matched to a gene: 10. The CDR3 is 17 amino acids. Germline values: CDR1 SEHNR, CDR2 FQNEAQ (reference sequence). CDR3 nucleotides: TGTGCCAGCAGGTCTGGGACAGGGGGATTGATTAATTCACCCCTCCACTTT. It encodes CASRSGTGGLINSPLHF.

This clonotype showed up just a few times. A much larger clone lies a single base off, so this may be a read error. V usage is TRBV6-5 and J usage is TRBJ1-2; tentative D call: TRBD1 (6 bases). The V end lost 6 bases, the J end lost 4 bases, and 15 bases lay between the germline ends. The CDR3 is made up of 14 amino acids. From germline, CDR1 is MNHEY and CDR2 SVGAGI. The CDR3 DNA sequence: TGTGCCAGCAGCTTCTCGGTACAGGGCTATGGCTACACCTTC. Translating it yields CASSFSVQGYGYTF.

Turning to this clonotype: This may be a read error, as it is one base from a much larger clone. The chain carries TRBV15 and TRBJ2-7; D gene uncertain. CDR3 length: 15 residues. Germline lookup yields CDR1 LNHNV and CDR2 YYDKDF (reference sequence). The CDR3 nucleotides are TGTGCCAGCAGCCAAGATCCGGGCCGTACCTACGAGCAGTACTTC. Its protein is CASSQDPGRTYEQYF. The full variable domain, in which reference TRBV15 and TRBJ2-7 provide the parts outside the CDR3, is DAMVIQNPRYQVTQFGKPVTLSCSQTLNHNVMYWYQQKSSQAPKLLFHYYDKDFNNEADTPDNFQSRRPNTSFCFLDIRSPGLGDTAMYLCASSQDPGRTYEQYFGPGTRLTVT.

There are many counts of this clonotype. The rearrangement links TRBV14 to TRBJ2-7; TRBD1 matches at 9 bases. The junction had 2 bases not matched to a gene; V was cut back by 4 bases and J by 1 base. This CDR3 has 14 residues. The germline CDR1 and CDR2 sequences are SGHDN and FVKESK. The CDR3 spells CASSRDRVSYEQYF. The CDR3 region has the DNA TGTGCCAGCAGCCGGGACAGGGTGTCCTACGAGCAGTACTTC.

This clonotype was seen a few times. The chain employs TRBV11-2 and TRBJ2-2; 7 bases are a match to TRBD2. With 3 bases clipped from V and 0 bases from J, the junction kept 4 bases outside the gene matches. The CDR3 sequence is 16 residues long. Germline CDR1 SGHAT, CDR2 FQNNGV. The CDR3 DNA follows: TGTGCCAGCAGCTTCATGGGGGGGACGAACACCGGGGAGCTGTTTTTT. Residues: CASSFMGGTNTGELFF. Variable domain in full (rest from reference TRBV11-2 and TRBJ2-2): EAGVAQSPRYKIIEKRQSVAFWCNPISGHATLYWYQQILGQGPKLLIQFQNNGVVDDSQLPKDRFSAERLKGVDSTLKIQPAKLEDSAVYLCASSFMGGTNTGELFFGEGSRLTVL.